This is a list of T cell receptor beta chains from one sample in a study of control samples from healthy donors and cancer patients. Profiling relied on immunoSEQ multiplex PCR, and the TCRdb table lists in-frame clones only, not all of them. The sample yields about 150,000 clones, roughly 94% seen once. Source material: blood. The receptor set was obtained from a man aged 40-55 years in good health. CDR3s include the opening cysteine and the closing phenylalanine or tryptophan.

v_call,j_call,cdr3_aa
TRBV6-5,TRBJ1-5,CASTAGPYNQPQHF
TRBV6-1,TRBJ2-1,CASSELLAGGPFNEQFF
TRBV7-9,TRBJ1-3,CASSPNRHSGNTIYF
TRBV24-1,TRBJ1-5,CATSSTKGELLGQPQHF
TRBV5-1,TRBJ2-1,CASRSGESYNEQFF
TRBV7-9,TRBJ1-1,CASSLSPGGVVNTEAFF
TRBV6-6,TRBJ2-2,CASSYSAGGLGELFF
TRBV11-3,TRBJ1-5,CASSLETGSYSNQPQHF
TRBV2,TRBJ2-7,CASVGGKSSYEQYF
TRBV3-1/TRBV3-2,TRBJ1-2,CASSQFGAQSYGYTF
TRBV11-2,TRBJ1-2,CASSLAYQGRMGGYTF
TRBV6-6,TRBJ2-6,CASRIQDLRNVLTF
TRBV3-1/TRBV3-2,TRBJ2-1,CASSQGSPVDEQFF
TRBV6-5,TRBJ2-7,CASTTGGTGLDEQYF
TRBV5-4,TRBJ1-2,CASSLPGQGATYGYTF
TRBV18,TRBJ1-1,CASSPQENTEAFF
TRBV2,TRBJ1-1,CASRDSDRPNTEAFF
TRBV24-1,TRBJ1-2,CATSVTGIGGYTF
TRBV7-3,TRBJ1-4,CASSPGANEKLFF
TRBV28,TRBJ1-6,CASSRELYNSPLHF
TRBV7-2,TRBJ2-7,CASSLQPGEVYEQYF
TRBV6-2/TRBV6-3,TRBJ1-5,CASSPGSNQPQHF
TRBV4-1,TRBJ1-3,CASSHDQRGRGNTIYF
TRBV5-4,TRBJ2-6,CASSAASGANVLTF
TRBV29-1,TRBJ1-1,CSVDPGPEAFF
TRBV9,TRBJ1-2,CASGPGQNYGYTF